Below, 13 T cell receptor beta chains from the same sample are listed, as sequenced in a study of blood T cell repertoires in COVID-19. Method: immunoSEQ multiplex PCR; TCRdb's copy keeps in-frame clones and lacks some. The sample comprises about 74,000 clones, roughly 83% of which are singletons, and roughly 41% rests with the top ten. Sequenced: peripheral blood. The receptor set was obtained from a man older than 75 with acute or convalescent COVID-19.

V is TRBV28 and J is TRBJ1-5; D gene ambiguous. The germline V gene has CDR1 MDHEN and CDR2 SYDVKM. This CDR3 comprises 12 residues. V was cut by 3 bases and J by 3 bases, with 3 bases left in between. CDR3 sequence: CASSFLNQPQHF. For the CDR3, the DNA is TGTGCCAGCAGTTTCCTCAATCAGCCCCAGCATTTT.

The rearrangement uses TRBV5-8 and TRBJ2-1, with no clear D. The V end lost 4 bases, the J end lost 4 bases, and 6 bases lay between the germline ends. The CDR3 is 12 residues long. Germline V gene sequence: CDR1 SGHTS, CDR2 YDEGEE. The CDR3 loop is CASSRSYNEQFF. Written as DNA, the CDR3 is TGTGCCAGCAGCCGGTCTTACAATGAGCAGTTCTTC.

In DNA form, the CDR3 reads TGTGCCAGCAGCTTATTTGTCAGGGGGCCCCAAGAGACCCAGTACTTC. It encodes CASSLFVRGPQETQYF. The chain links TRBV11-2 to TRBJ2-5, with 8 bases matching TRBD1. Germline trimming cut 2 bases from V and 1 base from J; bases unmatched to any gene: 6. Germline CDR1 and CDR2: SGHAT and FQNNGV. This CDR3 is 16 amino acids long.

The genes are TRBV2 and TRBJ1-4, with D maybe TRBD1 (6 bases). V lost 3 bases, J lost 3 bases, and 14 bases lay in between. Germline CDR1 reads SNHLY; CDR2 reads FYNNEI. This CDR3 has 16 residues. Here the CDR3 DNA reads TGTGCCAGCAGTGAGCTGTCCCCAGGGGCTAATGAAAAACTGTTTTTT. It encodes CASSELSPGANEKLFF.

V and J are TRBV9 and TRBJ1-3; 12 nucleotides align to TRBD1. Germline trimming cut 4 bases from V and 6 bases from J; bases unmatched to any gene: 5. The CDR3 contains 15 residues. Germline assignment: CDR1 SGDLS and CDR2 YYNGEE. This CDR3 reads CASSPGTGGENTIYF. The CDR3 nucleotides are TGTGCCAGCAGCCCCGGGACAGGGGGCGAAAACACCATATATTTT.

This chain uses TRBV7-2 with TRBJ1-2, with D perhaps matching TRBD1 (6 bases). Deletions cut 4 bases from V and 2 bases from J, with 17 bases between. This CDR3 has 16 amino acids. Germline V gives CDR1 SGHTA, CDR2 FQGNSA. CDR3 coding DNA: TGTGCCAGCAGCTACACGACGGAGAGGGGGAACTATGGCTACACCTTC. Protein sequence: CASSYTTERGNYGYTF.

The chain uses TRBV4-2 and TRBJ2-1, with 7 bases matching TRBD1. Germline CDR1 is LGHNA and CDR2 is YNFKEQ. V shed 0 bases, J shed 0 bases, and the junction held 2 bases outside the gene matches. The CDR3 totals 16 residues. CDR3 sequence reads: CASSQDRQGSYNEQFF. CDR3 nucleotide sequence: TGTGCCAGCAGCCAAGACCGACAGGGCTCCTACAATGAGCAGTTCTTC.

The CDR3 is CASSIRTSEGGELFF. CDR3 DNA: TGTGCCAGTAGTATCCGGACTAGCGAGGGCGGGGAGCTGTTTTTT. The rearrangement links TRBV19 to TRBJ2-2; 9 nucleotides match TRBD2. The germline CDR1 and CDR2 sequences are LNHDA and SQIVND (reference sequence). The CDR3 is made up of 15 amino acids. V shed 3 bases, J shed 7 bases, and the junction held 6 bases outside the gene matches. Filled out from reference TRBV19 and TRBJ2-2, the complete variable domain reads DGGITQSPKYLFRKEGQNVTLSCEQNLNHDAMYWYRQDPGQGLRLIYYSQIVNDFQKGDIAEGYSVSREKKESFPLTVTSAQKNPTAFYLCASSIRTSEGGELFFGEGSRLTVL.

The chain has TRBV30 and TRBJ1-6; D remains unclear. The CDR3 consists of 15 residues. The V end was cut by 2 bases, the J end by 6 bases, with 14 bases between. Germline CDR1 and CDR2: GTSNPN and SVGIG (reference sequence). The CDR3 DNA reads TGTGCCTGGAGTAACACGGCGGGTGGTAATTCACCCCTCCACTTT. Protein product: CAWSNTAGGNSPLHF.

This sequence joins TRBV19 and TRBJ1-2; a weak D match, TRBD1 (5 bases). The CDR3 has 15 amino acids. In germline, CDR1 is LNHDA, CDR2 SQIVND (reference sequence). V gave up 4 bases and J gave up 1 base, with 13 bases separating them. The CDR3 spells CASSTRTSLNYGYTF. DNA of the CDR3: TGTGCCAGTAGTACCCGGACATCCCTTAACTATGGCTACACCTTC.

The chain is built from TRBV19 and TRBJ1-5, with 9 bases lining up with TRBD1. This CDR3 spans 16 amino acids. The germline gives CDR1 LNHDA, CDR2 SQIVND (reference sequence). V was pared by 8 bases and J by 2 bases, with 10 bases of the junction left unmatched. The CDR3, as DNA: TGTGCCAGTTCGGGGACAGGGATTTTCGGCAATCAGCCCCAGCATTTT. It is translated as CASSGTGIFGNQPQHF.

The gene calls are TRBV7-9 and TRBJ2-3; D uncertain. The CDR3 runs to 11 residues. Germline V lookup: CDR1 SEHNR, CDR2 FQNEAQ (reference sequence). The CDR3 DNA reads as TGTGCAGCTGGTCGGGCAGATACGCAGTATTTT. It is translated as CAAGRADTQYF.

This chain joins TRBV19 and TRBJ1-5; 8 nucleotides align to TRBD1. After removal of 5 bases from V and 6 bases from J, the junction contained 6 bases not matched to a gene. The CDR3 spans 14 residues. Germline V gene data show CDR1 as LNHDA and CDR2 as SQIVND (reference sequence). The CDR3 sequence is CASSLTGVFQPQHF. CDR3 bases: TGTGCCAGTAGTCTGACAGGGGTTTTTCAGCCCCAGCATTTT.